The 9 T cell receptor beta chains below come from one sample, sequenced in a study of blood T cell repertoires in COVID-19. Repertoires were generated with immunoSEQ multiplex PCR, while TCRdb's copy carries only in-frame clones and drops some. The data contain hundreds of thousands of clones, 70% to 85% of them singletons. Sequenced input: peripheral blood. These receptors all stem from an elderly woman with acute or convalescent COVID-19.

The chain couples TRBV18 to TRBJ2-7; 10 bases agree with TRBD1. Germline V gives CDR1 KGHSH, CDR2 LQKENI. The CDR3 runs 16 residues. The ends lost 3 bases at V and 5 bases at J; junction bases unmatched: 10. This CDR3 is CASSPLPTGGPDEQYF. As DNA, the CDR3 is TGTGCCAGCTCACCTCTACCGACAGGGGGCCCGGACGAGCAGTACTTC. Drawing the rest from reference TRBV18 and TRBJ2-7, the complete variable domain is NAGVMQNPRHLVRRRGQEARLRCSPMKGHSHVYWYRQLPEEGLKFMVYLQKENIIDESGMPKERFSAEFPKEGPSILRIQQVVRGDSAAYFCASSPLPTGGPDEQYFGPGTRLTVT.

V gene TRBV18 combines with J gene TRBJ1-1, with unresolved D. Germline V lookup: CDR1 KGHSH, CDR2 LQKENI. V lost 2 bases and J lost 1, with 8 bases in between. This CDR3 is 14 amino acids long. The CDR3 sequence: CASSPTGRNTEAFF. The CDR3 DNA follows: TGTGCCAGCTCACCAACGGGAAGGAACACTGAAGCTTTCTTT.

The chain employs TRBV6-5 and TRBJ1-2; weak D call: TRBD1 (5 bases). Germline V gene lookup returns CDR1 MNHEY and CDR2 SVGAGI. Trimming pared 6 bases from V and 7 bases from J, leaving 15 bases between. The CDR3 sequence is 13 residues long. CDR3 coding DNA: TGTGCCAGCAGCCTAAGCCGCAGGGCTGGCTACACCTTC. Protein: CASSLSRRAGYTF.

This chain uses TRBV4-1 with TRBJ2-1, with D maybe TRBD2 (6 bases). V was pared by 0 bases and J by 3 bases, with 15 bases between. The V gene's germline CDR1 is MGHRA and CDR2 YSYEKL. The CDR3 is 17 amino acids. This CDR3 is CASSQETGGTLYNEQFF. CDR3 nucleotides: TGCGCCAGCAGCCAAGAAACCGGCGGGACCCTCTACAATGAGCAGTTCTTC.

This sequence joins TRBV2 and TRBJ2-5, with a weak D call TRBD2 (6 bases). Per germline, CDR1 SNHLY and CDR2 FYNNEI. This CDR3 has 14 residues. Trimming pared 5 bases from V and 1 base from J, leaving 11 bases between. The CDR3 sequence: CASSQKRVQETQYF. In nucleotides, the CDR3 is TGTGCCAGCAGTCAGAAGCGGGTCCAAGAGACCCAGTACTTC. Complete variable domain (other parts from reference TRBV2 and TRBJ2-5): EPEVTQTPSHQVTQMGQEVILRCVPISNHLYFYWYRQILGQKVEFLVSFYNNEISEKSEIFDDQFSVERPDGSNFTLKIRSTKLEDSAMYFCASSQKRVQETQYFGPGTRLLVL.

V and J are TRBV18 and TRBJ1-1; unclear D gene. This CDR3 is built from 14 residues. Germline values: CDR1 KGHSH, CDR2 LQKENI. V lost 3 bases to trimming and J lost 3 bases, with 11 bases between them. Here the CDR3 DNA reads TGTGCCAGCTCACCCCCCCCTCTACACACTGAAGCTTTCTTT. Translated, it gives CASSPPPLHTEAFF.

The rearrangement uses TRBV11-2 and TRBJ1-4; a possible D gene is TRBD1 (6 bases). This CDR3 contains 13 residues. Trimming left V 4 bases short and J 8 bases short, with 11 bases between. CDR1 and CDR2 from the germline V gene are SGHAT and FQNNGV. CDR3 in DNA: TGTGCCAGCAGCTATGGGGGCGAGGAAAAACTGTTTTTT. Protein: CASSYGGEEKLFF.

This rearrangement joins TRBV7-2 to TRBJ2-6; D call uncertain. Germline CDR1 is SGHTA and CDR2 is FQGNSA. The CDR3 length is 12 residues. V was trimmed by 3 bases and J by 12 bases, leaving 9 bases between them. In DNA form, the CDR3 reads TGTGCCAGCAGCTTCCCAGGAACCGTCCTGACTTTC. Translating gives CASSFPGTVLTF.

This chain joins TRBV30 and TRBJ1-1; 8 nucleotides line up with TRBD1. This CDR3 has 15 amino acids. Germline V CDR1 and CDR2: GTSNPN, SVGIG (reference sequence). The ends lost 6 bases at V and 1 base at J; junction bases unmatched: 10. The CDR3 protein is CACRPPTGANTEAFF. CDR3 nucleotide sequence: TGTGCCTGCCGGCCCCCGACAGGGGCGAACACTGAAGCTTTCTTT.